These T cell receptor beta chains were read from a single sample in a study of cytomegalovirus exposure and HLA in healthy donors. Sequencing used immunoSEQ multiplex PCR; TCRdb keeps in-frame clones, though not all of them. This table lists about 160,000 clones. The sequencing input was PBMCs. Every receptor here comes from a woman aged 55-69 years in good health and CMV-seronegative. Both conserved end residues are part of each CDR3. D genes are given only for firm matches.

TGTGCCAGCAGCTTTAGCCAGTTATCCGAGCAGTACTTC,CASSFSQLSEQYF,TRBJ2-7,-,TRBV7-3
TGCGCCAGCAGCTTTGGGACAGGGGGCTTAAACACCATATATTTT,CASSFGTGGLNTIYF,TRBJ1-3,TRBD1,TRBV5-1
TGTGCCAGCAGCTTGGCCCCAGGGTATCAGCCCCAGCATTTT,CASSLAPGYQPQHF,TRBJ1-5,-,TRBV5-5
TGCGCCAGCAGCCCTCGGGGGGTTGAGGGCTACACCTTC,CASSPRGVEGYTF,TRBJ1-2,-,TRBV4-1
TGTGCCAGCAGTTATTCCGAAAAACTGTTTTTT,CASSYSEKLFF,TRBJ1-4,-,TRBV6-1
TGTGCCAGCAGCTTAGGGACTCACCACTCCTCCTACGAGCAGTACTTC,CASSLGTHHSSYEQYF,TRBJ2-7,-,TRBV7-6
TGCGCCAGCAGCCAAGACTCGGGGGTCCTGAGAAAACTGTTTTTT,CASSQDSGVLRKLFF,TRBJ1-4,-,TRBV4-3
TGTGCCAGCAGGGGGCGGGCAGGGGTTGGTGAAGCTTTCTTT,CASRGRAGVGEAFF,TRBJ1-1,-,TRBV2
TGTGCCAGCAGCCGACAGGGGAGGACTGAAGCTTTCTTT,CASSRQGRTEAFF,TRBJ1-1,TRBD1,TRBV9
TGTGCCAGCAGCCCCAGGGGATCCTACAATGAGCAGTTCTTC,CASSPRGSYNEQFF,TRBJ2-1,-,TRBV7-9
TGTGCCAGCAGCTTAGTGCAGGGAGGACAAGAGACCCAGTACTTC,CASSLVQGGQETQYF,TRBJ2-5,-,TRBV7-9
TGTGCCAGCAGCTTAGTGGACAGTTCCGCTGAAGCTTTCTTT,CASSLVDSSAEAFF,TRBJ1-1,-,TRBV11-2
TGCGCCAGCAGCCGTACCGGGACAGGGAACACCGGGGAGCTGTTTTTT,CASSRTGTGNTGELFF,TRBJ2-2,TRBD1,TRBV4-1
TGCGCCAGCAGCTTGGTACAGCACCAAGAGACCCAGTACTTC,CASSLVQHQETQYF,TRBJ2-5,-,TRBV5-1
TGTGCCAGCAGCCCCACAGGCGGGGCCAACGTCCTGACTTTC,CASSPTGGANVLTF,TRBJ2-6,-,TRBV7-3
TGTGCCAGTAGTATCCTCGCGGGGGGTAATCAGCCCCAGCATTTT,CASSILAGGNQPQHF,TRBJ1-5,-,TRBV19
TGTGCTAGTGGTTTGGTAGCGGGCACTGAAGCTTTCTTT,CASGLVAGTEAFF,TRBJ1-1,-,TRBV12-5
TGTGCCATCAGTGACCACAGGGTGGCGAACACTGAAGCTTTCTTT,CAISDHRVANTEAFF,TRBJ1-1,-,TRBV10-3
TGCGCCAGCAGCCAAGATTGGGGGACAGGGAAGAGTGAAAAACTGTTTTTT,CASSQDWGTGKSEKLFF,TRBJ1-4,TRBD1,TRBV4-1
TGTGCCAGCAGTTCCCCGGCTGCGGGTGAGGAGACCCAGTACTTC,CASSSPAAGEETQYF,TRBJ2-5,-,TRBV6-5
TGCGCCAGCAGCGCCACGCGGGGATCCGAGCAGTACTTC,CASSATRGSEQYF,TRBJ2-7,-,TRBV10-1
TGCGCCAGCACTCCAGGCAGCTCCTACGAGCAGTACTTC,CASTPGSSYEQYF,TRBJ2-7,-,TRBV5-1
TGTGCCAGCAGAAGGACTAGCGGGACCGGGGAGCTGTTTTTT,CASRRTSGTGELFF,TRBJ2-2,TRBD2,TRBV9
TGTGCCAGCAGTTACTCGACAGGGACAGGGATTGAAAAACTGTTTTTT,CASSYSTGTGIEKLFF,TRBJ1-4,TRBD1,TRBV6-6
TGTGCCAGCAGAAGGCAGGGCACCGGGGAGCTGTTTTTT,CASRRQGTGELFF,TRBJ2-2,-,TRBV14
TGTGCCAGCAGCCCACGACAGGGGAGGCCGCACGAGCAGTACTTC,CASSPRQGRPHEQYF,TRBJ2-7,TRBD1,TRBV5-4
TGCGCCAGCAGTATCGGGGTCCAAGAGACCCAGTACTTC,CASSIGVQETQYF,TRBJ2-5,-,TRBV5-1
TGTGCCTGGTCGGGACAGGGGGAGACCCAGTACTTC,CAWSGQGETQYF,TRBJ2-5,TRBD1,TRBV30
TGTGCCAGCAGCCCTGTAGGGGGGAACACCGGGGAGCTGTTTTTT,CASSPVGGNTGELFF,TRBJ2-2,-,TRBV7-3
TGTGCCAGCAGCCTCCTGGGGGGAGCTGTAGATACGCAGTATTTT,CASSLLGGAVDTQYF,TRBJ2-3,-,TRBV14
TGTGCCAGCAGCTTGGGGGGGACAGGGGGCTACGGCACTGAAGCTTTCTTT,CASSLGGTGGYGTEAFF,TRBJ1-1,TRBD1,TRBV5-6
TGTGCCAGCAGTGGACAGGAGTTCCAAGAGACCCAGTACTTC,CASSGQEFQETQYF,TRBJ2-5,-,TRBV2
TGTGCCAGCAGCTTCGTGAGGGTTGATCAGCCCCAGCATTTT,CASSFVRVDQPQHF,TRBJ1-5,-,TRBV7-2
TGTGCCAGCAGTTTATCGGGGACAGCGCGGCCCCGAAACACCATATATTTT,CASSLSGTARPRNTIYF,TRBJ1-3,TRBD1,TRBV27
TGTGCCAGCAGCGCGACTAGTAACGATGAGCAGTTCTTC,CASSATSNDEQFF,TRBJ2-1,-,TRBV7-9
TGTGCCAGCAGCGGAGGACTACCAGATACGCAGTATTTT,CASSGGLPDTQYF,TRBJ2-3,-,TRBV6-5
TGCGCCAGCAGTCCAAACAGGGGGCGCATCTATGGCTACACCTTC,CASSPNRGRIYGYTF,TRBJ1-2,TRBD1,TRBV5-1
TGTGCCAGCAGTAACTTAACAGGAGGGGATGAAAAACTGTTTTTT,CASSNLTGGDEKLFF,TRBJ1-4,-,TRBV6-1
TGCGCCAGCAGTCCCAGGGGTCCAACAACTAATGAAAAACTGTTTTTT,CASSPRGPTTNEKLFF,TRBJ1-4,-,TRBV5-1
TGTGCCAGCAGCTCAGAGGCTAGCGGGAGTGCGGCAGATACGCAGTATTTT,CASSSEASGSAADTQYF,TRBJ2-3,TRBD2,TRBV9
TGTGCCAGCAGTAAGCAGGGAATGGGATTCTACGAGCAGTACTTC,CASSKQGMGFYEQYF,TRBJ2-7,-,TRBV27
TGTGCCAGCAGTACCACCGTAGCCAGAGGGGAGCTGTTTTTT,CASSTTVARGELFF,TRBJ2-2,-,TRBV6-5
TGTGCCAGCAGCGGCCTAGGGCAGGGGTCCTACGAGCAGTACTTC,CASSGLGQGSYEQYF,TRBJ2-7,-,TRBV5-6
TGTGCTAGTGGTCTGGACAGTCTGAACACTGAAGCTTTCTTT,CASGLDSLNTEAFF,TRBJ1-1,-,TRBV12-5
TGCGCCAGCACCCCTGGGGGGAACATTCAGTACTTC,CASTPGGNIQYF,TRBJ2-4,-,TRBV10-2
TGTGCCAGCAGCGACGGACAGGGAATGTACGAGCAGTACTTC,CASSDGQGMYEQYF,TRBJ2-7,TRBD1,TRBV7-2
TGTGCCAGCAGCCGGGACAGCGATAGGAATGAGCAGTTCTTC,CASSRDSDRNEQFF,TRBJ2-1,TRBD1,TRBV5-8
TGTGCCAGCAGTTTACAGGCCAAAAACATTCAGTACTTC,CASSLQAKNIQYF,TRBJ2-4,-,TRBV28
TGTGCCAGCAGCTTACACAGAGCCGGAGGGCTCCTCTCCTACAATGAGCAGTTCTTC,CASSLHRAGGLLSYNEQFF,TRBJ2-1,-,TRBV7-6
TGTGCCAGCAGTGAAAGTTCGGGGGGCAGTCAGCCCCAGCATTTT,CASSESSGGSQPQHF,TRBJ1-5,-,TRBV2
TGCGCCAGCAGCTTGGGACAACGCACAGATACGCAGTATTTT,CASSLGQRTDTQYF,TRBJ2-3,-,TRBV5-1
TGTGCCAGCAGCTTACTCGGGTCGGGCGGGGAGCTGTTTTTT,CASSLLGSGGELFF,TRBJ2-2,-,TRBV7-2
TGCGCCAGCAGCTCACAGGAGGGAGAGACCCAGTACTTC,CASSSQEGETQYF,TRBJ2-5,-,TRBV5-1
TGTGCCAGCAGCAAGACAGGGCAGGGGAACACTGAAGCTTTCTTT,CASSKTGQGNTEAFF,TRBJ1-1,TRBD1,TRBV13
TGTGCCAGCAGCTTAGAGGGACAGGGAAATTCACCCCTCCACTTT,CASSLEGQGNSPLHF,TRBJ1-6,TRBD1,TRBV7-8
TGTGCCAGCAGTGAAGGTGGGCCGCAGTATTTT,CASSEGGPQYF,TRBJ2-3,-,TRBV25-1
TGTGCCAGCAGCTTAGAGGGACTGGGGGTCGGCAATGAGCAGTTCTTC,CASSLEGLGVGNEQFF,TRBJ2-1,-,TRBV7-9